This T cell receptor (beta chain) is drawn from a study of identical twins' blood T cells. Study context: Some twelve libraries, six alpha and six beta, gave approximately 50 million reads.

TCRdb fed the 5' RACE reads into MiXCR, producing one record per CDR3 protein. The table has 300,000 to 400,000 distinct CDR3 sequences, 25% to 35% seen once. This clonotype was detected only a few times. What it binds is unknown. General study points: Environmental influences on twin similarity could not be excluded. Out-of-frame TCRbeta clonotypes reportedly had markedly more similar V usage in twins than unrelated donors. Each donor's most abundant TCRbeta clonotypes shared more CDR3 sequences with her twin than unrelated donors.

Sequenced input: PBMCs. This TCR was sampled from a woman between 18 and 50 years old in good health.

As DNA, the CDR3 is TGTGCCAGCAGCTTAGGGGTCTCCCGATCGACGGATACGCAGTATTTT. Its protein product is CASSLGVSRSTDTQYF. The gene calls are TRBV7-9 and TRBJ2-3, with D hard to call. The germline gives CDR1 SEHNR, CDR2 FQNEAQ (reference sequence). CDR3 length equals 16 residues. Trimming stripped 1 base from V and 6 bases from J, with 17 bases between.